This T cell receptor (beta chain) was observed in a study of T-cell memory formation after mild COVID-19 (dated by TCRdb to about 2021). General notes on the study: TCR sequence clusters from the two donors were largely donor specific. The cohort was made up of two young adult volunteers, one female and one male, who were previously healthy. T-cell clones expanding and contracting after mild COVID-19 in two donors were tracked by longitudinal TCRalpha and TCRbeta repertoire sequencing.

As for this clonotype: Its cognate antigen has yet to be identified. Nothing much larger sits one base from this clone, and base qualities are not available.

The junction carries 12 bases between V and J, which are trimmed by 6 bases and 2 bases respectively. The cysteine opens and the phenylalanine closes a CDR3 of 14 amino acids. Only the CDR3 DNA is retained, 42 bases long and in frame from the first base. PBMCs were isolated by Ficoll-Paque density gradient centrifugation. Instrument used: Illumina NovaSeq 6000. TCRalpha and TCRbeta cDNA libraries were built by 5'RACE with constant-segment primers, adding sample barcodes and unique molecular identifiers. RNA was extracted from every sample with Trizol reagent. Libraries were amplified in two PCR steps, with a second sample barcode and Illumina TruSeq adapters added in the second step. Sequencing of libraries was performed on an Illumina NovaSeq with 2 x 150 bp paired-end reads. Concerning the study's data processing: With migec v1.2.7, reads were demultiplexed and then collapsed into UMI-guided consensus sequences. Using mixcr v2.1.11, UMI consensuses were aligned to TRA and TRB V and J templates and then assembled into clonotypes. Expanded or contracted clonotypes were those called significant by both edgeR and NoisET, with noise models trained on biological replicates. For edgeR calls, the cutoffs were a false discovery rate-adjusted p below 0.01 and a log2 fold-change threshold of 1. As an exploratory analysis of dynamics, max-normalized trajectories of the 1000 most abundant clonotypes were examined by PCA with hierarchical clustering. Separately sequenced CD4+ and CD8+ repertoires were used to assign a CD4 or CD8 phenotype to each responding clone. The public reads were reprocessed in TCRdb via fastp at Q25 and MiXCR, keeping in-frame beta chains. Every distinct CDR3 protein forms one entry, paired with its most common genes and DNA. For this entry, the V and J calls and clone size follow TCRdb and not the study's own pipeline. The sample table shows around 260,000 distinct CDR3 sequences, and 16% are seen once. The biggest ten clones account for 22% of the sample.

General findings and caveats noted by the study authors: Clones that contracted from day 15 to 85 showed balanced CD4/CD8 phenotypes, whereas a second wave of clones that expanded from day 15 to 37 leaned towards CD4+. SARS-CoV-2 specificity was not confirmed for the second-wave clones peaking on day 37. Contracting CD4+ clones turned up mainly in the CM and EM memory subsets, whereas EMRA was where CD8+ clones were enriched. The detection of some responding clones in pre-infection memory suggests that pre-existing cross-reactive memory T cells joined the SARS-CoV-2 response. Only a couple of mild cases were covered in the study, and larger cohorts including severe cases with pre-infection samples were considered necessary.

This receptor was taken from a man aged 18 to 30 who had mild COVID-19 (a few samples of this study predate the infection). The sample titles of this study are shuffled in the database, so cell type and time point are left out; the donor was told from shared clones. The sequencing input was PBMCs or a T cell subset sorted from them (not recorded which). This sequence uses TRBV12-3 or TRBV12-4 and TRBJ2-3, with no reliable assignment of the D segment. The CDR3 region reads CASRELGNTDTQYF. The nucleotide sequence reads as follows: TGTGCCAGCAGGGAACTGGGGAACACAGATACGCAGTATTTT.